The 18 T cell receptor beta chains below come from one sample, sequenced in a study of blood T cells in healthy people across ages. A second PCR, run for roughly 7 to 12 cycles, used a sample-barcoded 5' primer plus a J-beta primer mix. TCRdb reanalysed the 5' RACE reads using MiXCR and keeps one entry per CDR3 protein. Of 1.5 million to 1.8 million distinct CDR3 sequences in the sample, roughly two fifths were seen once. Sequencing was done on a sample of blood. The receptors here all came from a young woman in good health.

V is TRBV5-1 and J is TRBJ2-5, with a possible D match to TRBD2 (5 bases). Germline V gene sequence: CDR1 SGHRS, CDR2 YFSETQ. V was pared by 4 bases and J by 5 bases, with 15 bases between. The CDR3 spans 14 residues. This chain's CDR3 is CASSPGFWEETQYF. In DNA form, the CDR3 reads TGCGCCAGCAGCCCTGGATTCTGGGAGGAGACCCAGTACTTC.

This clonotype was seen a single time. The CDR3 DNA reads as TGTGCCAGCAGTTACCCTACAGGGTACGGATCCTACGAGCAGTACTTC. Translation gives CASSYPTGYGSYEQYF. The J gene is TRBJ2-7, the V gene TRBV6-2 or TRBV6-3, with a weak D call TRBD1 (6 bases). This CDR3 has 16 residues. Germline V gene data show CDR1 as MNHEY and CDR2 as SVGEGT. Deletions cut 2 bases from V and 1 base from J, with 15 bases between.

This clonotype was seen many times. The J gene is TRBJ1-1, the V gene TRBV7-9; 7 positions match TRBD1. J gave up 5 bases and V 5 bases, and 5 bases lay outside the gene matches. The germline V gene encodes CDR1 SEHNR and CDR2 FQNEAQ (reference sequence). CDR3 length: 13 residues. The CDR3 sequence: CASSPTGVTEAFF. In DNA form, the CDR3 reads TGTGCCAGCAGCCCTACAGGGGTTACTGAAGCTTTCTTT.

There are a few counts of this clonotype. The rearrangement joins TRBV29-1 to TRBJ2-6, with D possibly TRBD2 on 6 matching bases. Germline V gives CDR1 SQVTM, CDR2 ANQGSEA. V was trimmed by 3 bases and J by 1 base, leaving 7 bases between them. The CDR3 is 14 residues long. The CDR3 region has the DNA TGCAGCGTTGAGGAGGGGTCTGGGGCCAACGTCCTGACTTTC. Its protein is CSVEEGSGANVLTF.

A few counts support this clonotype. J is TRBJ2-7 and V is TRBV10-3; D remains ambiguous. CDR1 is ENHRY and CDR2 is SYGVKD in the germline V gene. The ends were cut back, 2 bases at V and 6 bases at J, with 11 bases in the middle. This CDR3 is 13 amino acids long. The chain's CDR3 is CAISENRLSEQYF. CDR3 DNA sequence: TGTGCCATCAGTGAGAACAGACTTTCCGAGCAGTACTTC.

This clonotype was counted many times. The chain joins TRBV20-1 to TRBJ1-5, with D maybe TRBD1 (5 bases). CDR3 length: 15 residues. V was cut by 5 bases and J by 2 bases, with 16 bases left in between. Germline CDR1 reads DFQATT; CDR2 reads SNEGSKA (reference sequence). The CDR3 loop is CSAHLGLTGNQPQHF. CDR3 bases: TGCAGTGCTCATCTGGGACTCACCGGCAATCAGCCCCAGCATTTT.

This sequence joins TRBV12-3 or TRBV12-4 and TRBJ1-2, with D tentatively TRBD1 (5 bases). CDR3 size: 11 residues. Trimming removed 7 bases at V and 8 bases at J, with 11 bases between. The DNA of the CDR3 is TGTGCCAGCACCGGGGCGTTCGGCTACACCTTC. Its protein product is CASTGAFGYTF.

This clonotype was seen a handful of times. The V call is TRBV6-2 or TRBV6-3, the J call TRBJ2-5; D is uncertain. Germline CDR1 MNHEY, CDR2 SVGEGT. The CDR3 length is 14 residues. V was trimmed by 4 bases and J by 2 bases, leaving 11 bases between them. CDR3 in DNA: TGTGCCAGCAGTTTTACCGGACCGCAAGAGACCCAGTACTTC. Its protein product is CASSFTGPQETQYF.

The V and J genes are TRBV20-1 and TRBJ1-2; weak D call: TRBD1 (6 bases). This CDR3 is built from 12 residues. Germline CDR1 and CDR2: DFQATT and SNEGSKA (reference sequence). Trimming removed 7 bases at V and 5 bases at J, with 14 bases between. CDR3 bases: TGCAGTGTATGGACAGACACTTATGGCTACACCTTC. Translating it yields CSVWTDTYGYTF.

V gene TRBV6-2 or TRBV6-3 combines with J gene TRBJ2-1, with D possibly TRBD2 on 6 matching bases. Germline loops: CDR1 MNHEY, CDR2 SVGEGT. The CDR3 is made up of 14 amino acids. V gave up 10 bases and J gave up 9 bases, with 22 bases separating them. CDR3 in DNA: TGTGCCACTATTAAGACCGGGAGAGGTAGTGAGCAGTTCTTC. This translates into CATIKTGRGSEQFF.

This clonotype occurred a few times. The J gene is TRBJ2-1, the V gene TRBV6-6; D not certain. CDR3 length: 13 amino acids. Germline V CDR1 and CDR2: MNHNY, SVGAGI (reference sequence). The V end lost 0 bases, the J end lost 6 bases, and 6 bases lay between the germline ends. CDR3 coding DNA: TGTGCCAGCAGTTACTCGGGGATCAATGAGCAGTTCTTC. Amino acids: CASSYSGINEQFF.

The chain uses TRBV27 and TRBJ1-5; unclear D gene. The CDR3 loop spans 13 amino acids. Looked up from germline, CDR1 is MNHEY and CDR2 is SMNVEV (reference sequence). V was shortened by 4 bases and J by 6 bases, with 10 bases between the two germline ends. This CDR3 reads CASSSSFTQPQHF. DNA of the CDR3: TGTGCCAGCAGTTCCTCTTTTACTCAGCCCCAGCATTTT.

This rearrangement joins TRBV20-1 to TRBJ1-2, with a weak D call TRBD1 (5 bases). The V end was cut by 0 bases, the J end by 3 bases, with 8 bases between. Germline loops: CDR1 DFQATT, CDR2 SNEGSKA (reference sequence). This CDR3 spans 13 amino acids. CDR3 sequence reads: CSARDWGDYGYTF. The CDR3 DNA is TGCAGTGCTAGAGATTGGGGCGACTATGGCTACACCTTC.

This rearrangement joins TRBV4-3 to TRBJ1-1; D unresolved. Germline CDR1 LGHNA, CDR2 YSLEER. CDR3 length equals 16 residues. Trimming pared 1 base from V and 0 bases from J, leaving 12 bases between. CDR3 sequence: CASSQVTGRMNTEAFF. CDR3 in DNA: TGCGCCAGCAGCCAAGTGACGGGCAGGATGAACACTGAAGCTTTCTTT.

This clonotype was seen only a few times. This chain connects TRBV12-3 or TRBV12-4 to TRBJ2-5; 9 nucleotides agree with TRBD2. V was pared by 2 bases and J by 4 bases, with 5 bases of the junction left unmatched. This CDR3 has 15 residues. The CDR3 DNA sequence: TGTGCCAGCAGTTTACGTCTAGCGGGGTTAGAGACCCAGTACTTC. Translated, it gives CASSLRLAGLETQYF.

The chain carries TRBV6-6 and TRBJ1-1, with D tentatively TRBD1 (6 bases). This CDR3 spans 13 amino acids. Trimming left V 10 bases short and J 8 bases short, with 20 bases between. The V gene's germline CDR1 is MNHNY and CDR2 SVGAGI (reference sequence). CDR3 in DNA: TGTGCCACCGTATCAGGGGCCCCGTTCGAAGCTTTCTTT. Its protein is CATVSGAPFEAFF.

V usage is TRBV4-2 and J usage is TRBJ1-5, with D tentatively TRBD1 (5 bases). Trimming took off 0 bases at V and 4 bases at J, with 16 bases between the two ends. This CDR3 contains 17 residues. In germline, CDR1 is LGHNA, CDR2 YNFKEQ. The CDR3: CASSQDGRTNGNQPQHF. CDR3 sequence (DNA): TGTGCCAGCAGCCAAGATGGACGGACAAACGGAAATCAGCCCCAGCATTTT.

The chain recombines TRBV7-2 with TRBJ1-2; unclear D gene. CDR3 size: 14 residues. Per germline, CDR1 SGHTA and CDR2 FQGNSA. The V end lost 2 bases, the J end lost 4 bases, and 11 bases lay between the germline ends. In nucleotides, the CDR3 is TGTGCCAGCAGCTTACCATACGGCATCTATGGCTACACCTTC. Its translation: CASSLPYGIYGYTF.